The 16 T cell receptor beta chains below come from one sample, sequenced in a study of cytomegalovirus exposure and HLA in healthy donors. PCR primers comprised 60 Vbeta and 13 Jbeta primers. TCRdb keeps only in-frame clones here, not all; method: immunoSEQ multiplex PCR. Counted here are about 97,000 clones, 60% to 75% occurring once; the ten biggest clones make up about 10%. The sample was PBMCs. The source of these receptors is a middle-aged man in good health and CMV-seronegative.

This chain connects TRBV21-1 to TRBJ2-2; the D segment call TRBD2 is taken from the table without a DNA check. TRBV21-1 is marked as a pseudogene. This CDR3 contains 16 residues. The CDR3 nucleotides are TGTGCCAGCAGCAACCTCACTAGCGGGGGGACCGGGGAGCTGTTTTTT. Translated, it gives CASSNLTSGGTGELFF.

The gene calls are TRBV19 and TRBJ2-2; tentatively, D is TRBD2 (5 bases). Germline V lookup: CDR1 LNHDA, CDR2 SQIVND (reference sequence). Trimming pared 7 bases from V and 6 bases from J, leaving 18 bases between. The CDR3 loop spans 15 amino acids. CDR3 in amino acids: CASTHIPPRAGELFF. CDR3 in DNA: TGTGCCAGTACCCATATCCCCCCGAGGGCCGGGGAGCTGTTTTTT.

CDR3 residues: CASSQRLAGDNEQFF. The CDR3 nucleotides read TGTGCCAGCAGCCAGAGACTAGCGGGAGATAATGAGCAGTTCTTC. V gene TRBV6-6 combines with J gene TRBJ2-1; 12 bases map to TRBD2. The CDR3 is made up of 15 amino acids. V was pared by 6 bases and J by 7 bases, with 7 bases of the junction left unmatched. Per germline, CDR1 MNHNY and CDR2 SVGAGI (reference sequence).

This clone appeared a single time. The chain is built from TRBV18 and TRBJ2-2, with 7 bases that match TRBD2. The V gene end was trimmed by 1 base and the J gene end by 7 bases; junction bases not matched to a gene: 6. Germline assignment: CDR1 KGHSH and CDR2 LQKENI. The CDR3 loop spans 15 amino acids. CDR3 sequence (DNA): TGTGCCAGCTCACCACTCCAGGGAGGGAACGGGGAGCTGTTTTTT. Residues: CASSPLQGGNGELFF.

The table lists this clone with a few counts. V and J are TRBV6-5 and TRBJ1-2; 7 bases line up with TRBD1. V lost 6 bases, J lost 2 bases, and 3 bases stayed unmatched. In germline, CDR1 is MNHEY, CDR2 SVGAGI. This CDR3 region has 13 residues. The CDR3 reads CASSRQGNYGYTF. The CDR3 DNA sequence: TGTGCCAGCAGCAGACAGGGAAACTATGGCTACACCTTC.

This clone has a handful of counts. The CDR3, as DNA: TGCGCCAGCAGCTATTCGGGGTCCCCAGAGACCCAGTACTTC. It codes for CASSYSGSPETQYF. The chain employs TRBV5-1 and TRBJ2-5; maybe TRBD2 (5 bases). The CDR3 length is 14 residues. Germline values: CDR1 SGHRS, CDR2 YFSETQ. Deletions cut 3 bases from V and 4 bases from J, with 13 bases between.

The rearrangement links TRBV30 to TRBJ1-1; a weak D match, TRBD1 (5 bases). This CDR3 has 13 residues. Between the trimmed V and J ends, which lost 0 bases and 4 bases, there was a span of 9 bases. Looked up from germline, CDR1 is GTSNPN and CDR2 is SVGIG (reference sequence). In nucleotides, the CDR3 is TGTGCCTGGAGTGTCGGCGGGGCCACTGAAGCTTTCTTT. Protein: CAWSVGGATEAFF. The entire variable domain, with the rest obtained from reference TRBV30 and TRBJ1-1, is as follows: SQTIHQWPATLVQPVGSPLSLECTVEGTSNPNLYWYRQAAGRGLQLLFYSVGIGQISSEVPQNLSASRPQDRQFILSSKKLLLSDSGFYLCAWSVGGATEAFFGQGTRLTVV.

This chain connects TRBV21-1 to TRBJ2-7; TRBD1 is the table's D call and was not checked against the DNA. TRBV21-1 is listed as a pseudogene. The CDR3 contains 13 residues. The CDR3 here is CASSSTGTYEQYF. As DNA, the CDR3 is TGTGCCAGCTCTTCGACAGGAACCTACGAGCAGTACTTC.

V and J are TRBV2 and TRBJ2-1; D is unresolved. Germline CDR1 reads SNHLY; CDR2 reads FYNNEI. The V gene lost 6 bases and the J gene lost 3 bases, with 6 bases spanning the gap. CDR3 length equals 12 residues. The CDR3 DNA reads TGTGCCAGCAGGGAACGCTACAATGAGCAGTTCTTC. Translated: CASRERYNEQFF.

This clone showed up just a few times. This chain uses TRBV7-9 with TRBJ2-5; D not resolved. Germline CDR1 reads SEHNR; CDR2 reads FQNEAQ (reference sequence). The CDR3 contains 11 residues. V shed 2 bases and J shed 5 bases, with 3 bases lying between them. The CDR3 is CASSLTETQYF. The DNA for the CDR3 is TGTGCCAGCAGCTTAACTGAGACCCAGTACTTC. The full variable domain, its missing parts supplied by reference TRBV7-9 and TRBJ2-5, is DTGVSQNPRHKITKRGQNVTFRCDPISEHNRLYWYRQTLGQGPEFLTYFQNEAQLEKSRLLSDRFSAERPKGSFSTLEIQRTEQGDSAMYLCASSLTETQYFGPGTRLLVL.

The gene calls are TRBV5-1 and TRBJ1-3; no firm D call. Trimming shortened V by 6 bases and J by 1 base, and 11 bases separated the two germline ends. The CDR3 is made up of 14 amino acids. Germline CDR1 SGHRS, CDR2 YFSETQ. Written as DNA, the CDR3 is TGCGCCAGCAAGGAGTCAGTTTCTGGAAACACCATATATTTT. Protein: CASKESVSGNTIYF.

The CDR3 DNA reads as TGTGCCAGTACGCCCTCGTCGGTAGGGGGTCAGCCCCAGCATTTT. It is translated as CASTPSSVGGQPQHF. The chain couples TRBV19 to TRBJ1-5, with D perhaps matching TRBD1 (6 bases). The V end was cut by 7 bases, the J end by 6 bases, with 19 bases between. This CDR3 spans 15 amino acids. Germline V lookup: CDR1 LNHDA, CDR2 SQIVND (reference sequence).

The rearrangement links TRBV9 to TRBJ2-5, with TRBD2 matching over 9 bases. The V and J ends lost 5 bases and 4 bases, in that order; junction bases with no gene match: 9. Germline lookup yields CDR1 SGDLS and CDR2 YYNGEE. This CDR3 has 15 residues. CDR3 in DNA: TGTGCCAGCAGTCCCCTAGCGGGAATCAGAGAGACCCAGTACTTC. This sequence encodes CASSPLAGIRETQYF. The variable domain in full, completed from reference TRBV9 and TRBJ2-5, reads DSGVTQTPKHLITATGQRVTLRCSPRSGDLSVYWYQQSLDQGLQFLIQYYNGEERAKGNILERFSAQQFPDLHSELNLSSLELGDSALYFCASSPLAGIRETQYFGPGTRLLVL.

The rearrangement joins TRBV7-6 to TRBJ2-7, with 7 bases lining up with TRBD1. The germline gives CDR1 SGHVS, CDR2 FNYEAQ. This CDR3 region has 14 residues. Unmatched junction bases numbered 5, after V lost 0 bases and J lost 6 bases. This chain's CDR3 is CASSLAPDRAEQYF. CDR3 bases: TGTGCCAGCAGCTTAGCTCCCGACAGGGCCGAGCAGTACTTC.

The V gene is TRBV27, the J gene TRBJ2-1, with TRBD2 matching over 8 bases. Germline V gene data show CDR1 as MNHEY and CDR2 as SMNVEV (reference sequence). The ends lost 2 bases at V and 9 bases at J; junction bases unmatched: 9. CDR3 length: 15 residues. The CDR3 bases are TGTGCCAGCAGTTTAAAGTTAGCGGGAAAAAGTGAGCAGTTCTTC. The encoded protein is CASSLKLAGKSEQFF.

The table lists this clone with a count of one. This sequence joins TRBV6-5 and TRBJ1-1; possible D gene TRBD1, 6 bases. Trimming took off 4 bases at V and 1 base at J, with 13 bases between the two ends. This CDR3 is built from 15 residues. Germline V CDR1 and CDR2: MNHEY, SVGAGI. CDR3 region: CASSSQGRRNTEAFF. DNA of the CDR3: TGTGCCAGCAGTTCACAGGGTAGGAGGAACACTGAAGCTTTCTTT.